The 24 T cell receptor beta chains reported below all come from one sample, sequenced in a study of cytomegalovirus exposure and HLA in healthy donors. In the PCR, 60 Vbeta and 13 Jbeta primers were used. Generated by immunoSEQ multiplex PCR, the TCRdb table keeps only in-frame clones and is missing some. The sample holds roughly 150,000 clones, 80% seen once. Sequences were obtained from PBMCs. All receptors come from a woman between 40 and 55 years old in good health and CMV-seronegative.

CDR3 sequence reads: CASSALTGNEQFF. In DNA, the CDR3 is TGTGCCAGCAGCGCTCTTACAGGGAATGAGCAGTTCTTC. The rearrangement joins TRBV2 to TRBJ2-1; possibly TRBD1 for D (6 bases). This CDR3 has 13 amino acids. Germline V gene sequence: CDR1 SNHLY, CDR2 FYNNEI. The V end was cut by 6 bases, the J end by 7 bases, with 13 bases between.

This chain links TRBV4-3 with TRBJ2-7; D uncertain. Germline loops: CDR1 LGHNA, CDR2 YSLEER. Trimming took 0 bases from V and 9 from J, leaving 12 bases between them. This CDR3 region has 13 residues. CDR3 in DNA: TGCGCCAGCAGCCAAGATCAGGAAGGTTCGCAGTACTTC. Residues: CASSQDQEGSQYF.

This chain links TRBV4-3 with TRBJ2-3, with 15 positions matching TRBD2. This CDR3 spans 18 amino acids. The V gene end was trimmed by 0 bases and the J gene end by 5 bases; junction bases not matched to a gene: 6. Germline lookup yields CDR1 LGHNA and CDR2 YSLEER. The CDR3 DNA reads as TGCGCCAGCAGCCAAGATGGGACTAGCGGGAGGATGAAAGATACGCAGTATTTT. Protein product: CASSQDGTSGRMKDTQYF.

This clone was detected only a few times. The rearrangement uses TRBV5-1 and TRBJ1-6; 11 positions match TRBD1. The CDR3 is 15 residues long. Germline V lookup: CDR1 SGHRS, CDR2 YFSETQ. Trimming cost V 0 bases and J 7 bases; bases outside gene matches: 0. CDR3 sequence reads: CASSLGDRGNSPLHF. In DNA form, the CDR3 reads TGCGCCAGCAGCTTGGGGGACAGGGGGAATTCACCCCTCCACTTT.

The rearrangement joins TRBV6-1 to TRBJ2-1, with D possibly matching TRBD2 (6 bases). CDR3 length equals 15 residues. Trimming took off 6 bases at V and 5 bases at J, with 17 bases between the two ends. Germline CDR1 and CDR2: MNHNS and SASEGT. CDR3 in amino acids: CASSPLGGGNNEQFF. The CDR3, as DNA: TGTGCCAGCAGCCCCTTGGGGGGAGGAAACAATGAGCAGTTCTTC.

The chain joins TRBV15 to TRBJ2-1; TRBD2 agrees at 11 bases. Trimming at V came to 0 bases and at J to 9 bases, leaving 4 bases not matched to a gene. From germline, CDR1 is LNHNV and CDR2 YYDKDF (reference sequence). CDR3 length: 15 residues. CDR3 sequence: CATSRELAGEGEQFF. As DNA, the CDR3 is TGTGCCACCAGCAGAGAACTAGCGGGAGAGGGTGAGCAGTTCTTC.

The chain employs TRBV4-2 and TRBJ1-1; no firm D call. Trimming took off 3 bases at V and 9 bases at J, with 11 bases between the two ends. This CDR3 is 12 amino acids long. The germline gives CDR1 LGHNA, CDR2 YNFKEQ. The DNA of the CDR3 is TGTGCCAGCAGCCACCGCCGGGGTAAAGCTTTCTTT. This encodes CASSHRRGKAFF.

This chain joins TRBV21-1 and TRBJ1-2. TRBV21-1 is reported as a pseudogene. This CDR3 has 15 amino acids. Written as DNA, the CDR3 is TGTGCCAGCAGCAGGCGAGGTGGCGGAACGGGAGGCTACACCTTC. Translating it yields CASSRRGGGTGGYTF.

As concerns this clone: The sample contains more than one DNA sequence encoding this CDR3. The J gene is TRBJ2-5, the V gene TRBV9, with a possible D match to TRBD1 (5 bases). CDR3 length: 15 amino acids. Germline V gene sequence: CDR1 SGDLS, CDR2 YYNGEE. V lost 0 bases and J 2 bases, leaving 11 bases between the germline ends. DNA of the CDR3: TGTGCCAGCAGCGTAGAGAACAGGAAACAAGAGACCCAGTACTTC. Residues: CASSVENRKQETQYF.

The chain joins TRBV11-3 to TRBJ2-7, with D maybe TRBD1 (6 bases). Trimming left V 1 base short and J 6 bases short, with 13 bases between. The germline CDR1 and CDR2 sequences are SGHNT and YENEEA. This CDR3 has 14 amino acids. Written as DNA, the CDR3 is TGTGCCAGCAGCTTAGGTGAAGGGGGTGGCGAGCAGTACTTC. Encoded protein: CASSLGEGGGEQYF.

The rearrangement joins TRBV18 to TRBJ2-7; D unclear. This CDR3 has 14 amino acids. Looked up from germline, CDR1 is KGHSH and CDR2 is LQKENI. The germline V and J ends were trimmed by 3 bases and 3 bases, with 12 bases remaining between them. CDR3 bases: TGTGCCAGCTCACCTTCACCTAGAATCTACGAGCAGTACTTC. Protein: CASSPSPRIYEQYF.

This chain links TRBV21-1 with TRBJ1-4; TRBD1, as called in the table, went unchecked against the DNA. TRBV21-1 is reported as a pseudogene. This CDR3 spans 14 amino acids. CDR3 coding DNA: TGTGCCAGCAGCAAGGACAGGGGTGATGAAAAACTGTTTTTT. Protein: CASSKDRGDEKLFF.

The chain has TRBV23-1 and TRBJ2-5; tentatively, D is TRBD1 (6 bases). TRBV23-1 is classed as an ORF, of uncertain function. The CDR3 runs 15 residues. V gave up 2 bases and J gave up 3 bases, with 13 bases separating them. Here the CDR3 DNA reads TGCGCCAGCAGTCAACCATATCAGGGGAAAGAGACCCAGTACTTC. This translates into CASSQPYQGKETQYF.

The chain employs TRBV7-6 and TRBJ1-1; perhaps TRBD1 as D (5 bases). CDR3 length: 13 residues. Germline V gene data show CDR1 as SGHVS and CDR2 as FNYEAQ. Trimming removed 1 base from V and 4 bases from J, with 7 bases in between. CDR3 coding DNA: TGTGCCAGCAGCTTAGGGGGGGGCACTGAAGCTTTCTTT. Encoded protein: CASSLGGGTEAFF.

The gene calls are TRBV2 and TRBJ1-4; D might be TRBD1 (5 bases). Per germline, CDR1 SNHLY and CDR2 FYNNEI. The CDR3 has 14 residues. Trimming removed 3 bases from V and 7 bases from J, with 12 bases in between. Here the CDR3 reads CASSDAQGSEKLFF. CDR3 DNA sequence: TGTGCCAGCAGTGATGCTCAGGGAAGTGAAAAACTGTTTTTT.

The gene calls are TRBV28 and TRBJ2-5, with TRBD1 matching over 7 bases. Trimming cost V 10 bases and J 5 bases; bases outside gene matches: 10. CDR3 size: 13 residues. Germline V lookup: CDR1 MDHEN, CDR2 SYDVKM. For the CDR3, the DNA is TGTGCCACGCAACGACAGGGTTTGGAGACCCAGTACTTC. It specifies CATQRQGLETQYF.

The chain couples TRBV28 to TRBJ2-5, with 14 bases matching TRBD2. The CDR3 has 14 residues. The V and J ends lost 4 bases and 9 bases, in that order; junction bases with no gene match: 4. CDR1 and CDR2 (germline): MDHEN, SYDVKM. CDR3 DNA: TGTGCCAGCAGTTCCGGGACTAGCGGGGGCGCCCAGTACTTC. This translates into CASSSGTSGGAQYF. Variable domain in full (rest from reference TRBV28 and TRBJ2-5): DVKVTQSSRYLVKRTGEKVFLECVQDMDHENMFWYRQDPGLGLRLIYFSYDVKMKEKGDIPEGYSVSREKKERFSLILESASTNQTSMYLCASSSGTSGGAQYFGPGTRLLVL.

The chain is built from TRBV5-1 and TRBJ1-1; a possible D gene is TRBD1 (6 bases). Deletions cut 1 base from V and 3 bases from J, with 10 bases between. In germline, CDR1 is SGHRS, CDR2 YFSETQ. The CDR3 spans 14 residues. The CDR3 region has the DNA TGCGCCAGCAGCTTGACAGGGTTGGACACTGAAGCTTTCTTT. This sequence encodes CASSLTGLDTEAFF.

This clone has more than one count but fewer than ten. The chain recombines TRBV5-1 with TRBJ2-3; weak D call: TRBD1 (6 bases). CDR3 length: 15 amino acids. Trimming left V 4 bases short and J 4 bases short, with 16 bases between. Germline V gives CDR1 SGHRS, CDR2 YFSETQ. CDR3 coding DNA: TGCGCCAGCAGCGAACAGGGTGGTGTCCCAGATACGCAGTATTTT. Translating it yields CASSEQGGVPDTQYF.

Comment on this clone: The junction does not match germline at one end; this may be a read error. V gene TRBV6-6 combines with J gene TRBJ2-2, with a tentative D call TRBD1 (6 bases). CDR1 and CDR2 from the germline V gene are MNHNY and SVGAGI (reference sequence). CDR3 length: 15 residues. DNA for the CDR3: TGTGCCAGCGGTTACTCCGGGACATCTGCCGGGGAGCTGTTTTTT. Translation gives CASGYSGTSAGELFF.

J is TRBJ2-5 and V is TRBV9; no firm D call. Looked up from germline, CDR1 is SGDLS and CDR2 is YYNGEE. V shed 6 bases and J shed 2 bases, with 17 bases lying between them. This CDR3 has 15 residues. Here the CDR3 reads CASKVGRSPQETQYF. In nucleotides, the CDR3 is TGTGCCAGCAAGGTTGGTAGGAGCCCTCAAGAGACCCAGTACTTC.

The J gene is TRBJ2-2, the V gene TRBV9, with TRBD2 matching 8 bases. Losses at the gene ends were 1 base for V and 4 bases for J; bases not matched to a gene: 9. The CDR3 extends over 17 amino acids. From germline, CDR1 is SGDLS and CDR2 YYNGEE. The CDR3 DNA reads as TGTGCCAGCAGCGTAAATACCAGGACTAGCAGCACCGGGGAGCTGTTTTTT. Its protein is CASSVNTRTSSTGELFF.

The rearrangement links TRBV7-2 to TRBJ2-2; unclear D gene. CDR1 and CDR2 (germline): SGHTA, FQGNSA. The CDR3 has 17 amino acids. Trimming stripped 0 bases from V and 0 bases from J, with 11 bases between. The CDR3 sequence: CASSLARYRTNTGELFF. For the CDR3, the DNA is TGTGCCAGCAGCTTAGCGCGTTACAGAACGAACACCGGGGAGCTGTTTTTT.

This sequence joins TRBV10-3 and TRBJ1-5; D gene unclear. CDR1 is ENHRY, CDR2 SYGVKD, per germline. V was trimmed by 4 bases and J by 4 bases, leaving 11 bases between them. CDR3 length: 14 residues. In DNA, the CDR3 is TGTGCCATCAGTGCCGGGGAGGGTAATCAGCCCCAGCATTTT. Translating it yields CAISAGEGNQPQHF.